The text below deals with one T cell receptor beta chain. Its target is unknown. Generated by immunoSEQ multiplex PCR, the TCRdb table keeps only in-frame clones and is missing some. The sample has about 85,000 clones, over 70% seen once. The germline gives CDR1 SGHRS, CDR2 YFSETQ. This CDR3 spans 14 amino acids. Trimming took 1 base from V and 1 from J, leaving 8 bases between them. This entry comes from a study of T cell responses to AZD1222 COVID-19 vaccine. Study-level information: Pooled samples include second doses given at about 4 or 12 weeks. Study-wide results and limits: Repertoires were sampled only after the peak T cell response. The donor cohort was predominantly white British with a female majority, and clonal diversity may have been underestimated. Of spike-specific TCRs, nearly half reportedly target regions left unmutated in variants.

The receptor comes from an adult in good health. This specimen was peripheral blood, taken on day 0 of AZD1222 vaccination. This rearrangement joins TRBV5-1 to TRBJ1-2, with a possible D match to TRBD1 (5 bases). CDR3 in DNA: TGCGCCAGCAGCTTGAATGGGGGTAACTATGGCTACACCTTC. It yields the protein CASSLNGGNYGYTF. The full variable domain, with the rest looked up from reference TRBV5-1 and TRBJ1-2, is KAGVTQTPRYLIKTRGQQVTLSCSPISGHRSVSWYQQTPGQGLQFLFEYFSETQRNKGNFPGRFSGRQFSNSRSEMNVSTLELGDSALYLCASSLNGGNYGYTFGSGTRLTVV.